This T cell receptor (beta chain) was obtained from a study of blood T cell repertoires in COVID-19. Looking at the study overall: Specimens from acute and convalescent COVID-19 originated in the United States, Italy and Spain.

CDR3 length equals 15 residues. Germline V gene lookup returns CDR1 MNHEY and CDR2 SVGAGI. The V gene end was trimmed by 6 bases and the J gene end by 3 bases; junction bases not matched to a gene: 4. This clone occurred a few times. Only in-frame clones appear in the TCRdb table, and some are missing; sequencing was by immunoSEQ multiplex PCR. The data show 170,000 or so clones, about 82% seen once. The sequencing input was peripheral blood. The receptor's source is a man aged 70 or older with active or convalescent COVID-19. The chain employs TRBV6-5 and TRBJ2-7, with 14 positions matching TRBD2. The CDR3 bases are TGTGCCAGCAGGGGACTAGCGGGAGCTAACTACGAGCAGTACTTC. Its protein product is CASRGLAGANYEQYF.